These 16 T cell receptor beta chains share one sample of origin, sequenced in a study of OX40 agonist ivuxolimab in advanced cancers. The protocol was immunoSEQ multiplex PCR, while the TCRdb copy is restricted to in-frame clones and leaves out a portion. The repertoire holds around 56,000 clones, with approximately 86% as singletons. The starting material was CD4+ or CD8+ T cells sorted from blood, obtained in a trial of the OX40 agonist ivuxolimab. These receptors all come from an adult with an advanced solid tumor such as melanoma, head and neck, liver or kidney cancer.

The V gene is TRBV5-1, the J gene TRBJ2-7; D tentatively fits TRBD1 or TRBD2 (5 bases each). Germline-derived CDR1 and CDR2 are SGHRS and YFSETQ. CDR3 length: 14 residues. V was clipped by 2 bases and J by 2 bases, with 11 bases between them. The CDR3 nucleotides read TGCGCCAGCAGCTTTGATCGGGGACCCTACGAGCAGTACGTC. This translates into CASSFDRGPYEQYV.

This clone was recorded only once. The chain is built from TRBV7-9 and TRBJ2-7, with 7 bases aligning to TRBD2. Germline values: CDR1 SEHNR, CDR2 FQNEAQ (reference sequence). With V trimmed by 0 bases and J by 2 bases, 7 bases remained unmatched. This CDR3 has 16 residues. The CDR3 nucleotides are TGTGCCAGCAGCTTAGCGCTAGCGGAGATAACCTACGAGCAGTACTTC. It encodes CASSLALAEITYEQYF.

This clone was seen more than once but under ten times. The gene calls are TRBV2 and TRBJ1-2, with TRBD1 matching 8 bases. CDR1 and CDR2 (germline): SNHLY, FYNNEI. The J segment lost 5 bases and the V segment lost 5 bases, leaving 16 bases of the junction unmatched. CDR3 length equals 17 residues. CDR3 residues: CASSFEGQGDWEYGYTF. For the CDR3, the DNA is TGTGCCAGCAGTTTTGAAGGACAGGGCGATTGGGAGTATGGCTACACCTTC.

This chain connects TRBV6-1 to TRBJ2-3; D gene uncertain. In germline, CDR1 is MNHNS, CDR2 SASEGT. Trimming cost V 1 base and J 6 bases, with 20 bases left between them. The CDR3 is 17 amino acids. The CDR3 coding sequence is TGTGCCAGCAGTGAAGTGGCGAAGTGGATCGGCCCGGATACGCAGTATTTT. This sequence encodes CASSEVAKWIGPDTQYF.

CDR3 sequence: CASAAELYYEQYF. The CDR3 coding sequence is TGTGCTAGTGCCGCGGAACTATACTACGAGCAGTACTTC. The chain couples TRBV12-5 to TRBJ2-7; D call uncertain. The CDR3 runs 13 residues. V dropped 7 bases and J dropped 3 bases, with 13 bases sitting between them. Germline-derived CDR1 and CDR2 are LGHNT and FRNRAP.

The chain combines TRBV28 with TRBJ1-2, with a possible D match to TRBD1 (5 bases). Germline assignment: CDR1 MDHEN and CDR2 SYDVKM. This CDR3 spans 17 amino acids. The V end lost 5 bases, the J end lost 1 base, and 20 bases lay between the germline ends. The CDR3 coding sequence is TGTGCCAGCAGTCCAAGCGCAACGGGACGATATAACTATGGCTACACCTTC. Amino acids: CASSPSATGRYNYGYTF.

The CDR3 sequence is CASSRDRGYEQYF. For the CDR3, the DNA is TGTGCCAGTAGTAGGGACAGGGGCTACGAGCAGTACTTC. The genes are TRBV19 and TRBJ2-7; TRBD1 aligns across 10 bases. CDR3 length equals 13 residues. CDR1 and CDR2 (germline): LNHDA, SQIVND (reference sequence). Unmatched junction bases numbered 0, after V lost 4 bases and J lost 3 bases.

The chain combines TRBV7-2 with TRBJ1-5; TRBD1 matches at 11 bases. Germline assignment: CDR1 SGHTA and CDR2 FQGNSA. The CDR3 covers 18 residues. The ends lost 1 base at V and 3 bases at J; junction bases unmatched: 8. The CDR3, as DNA: TGTGCCAGCAGCTTAGGCGGGACAGGGGGGTGGGTCAATCAGCCCCAGCATTTT. This codes for CASSLGGTGGWVNQPQHF.

This clone was seen only once. The chain links TRBV7-8 to TRBJ1-4; 10 bases align to TRBD1. J gave up 4 bases and V 0 bases, and 11 bases lay outside the gene matches. Germline lookup yields CDR1 SGHVS and CDR2 FQNEAQ. The CDR3 covers 19 residues. Written as DNA, the CDR3 is TGTGCCAGCAGCTTAGCGCTTATAGGACAGGGGGATCTTAATGAAAAACTGTTTTTT. The encoded protein is CASSLALIGQGDLNEKLFF. Full variable domain (rest looked up from reference TRBV7-8 and TRBJ1-4): GAGVSQSPRYKVAKRGQDVALRCDPISGHVSLFWYQQALGQGPEFLTYFQNEAQLDKSGLPSDRFFAERPEGSVSTLKIQRTQQEDSAVYLCASSLALIGQGDLNEKLFFGSGTQLSVL.

In its sample, this clone ranks as medium-sized. The chain carries TRBV5-1 and TRBJ1-2; unclear D gene. Germline lookup yields CDR1 SGHRS and CDR2 YFSETQ. The CDR3 has 14 residues. The germline V and J ends were trimmed by 0 bases and 4 bases, with 10 bases remaining between them. This chain's CDR3 is CASSLGGMGYGYTF. The CDR3 nucleotides read TGCGCCAGCAGCTTGGGGGGAATGGGCTATGGCTACACCTTC.

This clone was picked up one time. One end of the junction is discordant with germline, which a read error may explain. This sequence joins TRBV27 and TRBJ2-4, with 8 bases identical to TRBD1. The length of the CDR3 is 13 residues. CDR1 and CDR2 (germline): MNHEY, SMNVEV (reference sequence). As DNA, the CDR3 is TGTGCCGGCAGGGGGCTGGCCAAAAACATTCAGTACTTC. It codes for CAGRGLAKNIQYF.

The rearrangement joins TRBV7-9 to TRBJ1-1, with D possibly TRBD1 on 5 matching bases. Germline lookup yields CDR1 SEHNR and CDR2 FQNEAQ (reference sequence). The CDR3 sequence is 13 residues long. Trimming cost V 5 bases and J 7 bases, with 14 bases left between them. The CDR3 is CASSQGQLYEAFF. Written as DNA, the CDR3 is TGTGCCAGCAGCCAAGGACAACTCTATGAAGCTTTCTTT.

The chain uses TRBV7-9 and TRBJ1-1; D is ambiguous. Germline V gives CDR1 SEHNR, CDR2 FQNEAQ (reference sequence). CDR3 length: 13 residues. V was pared by 4 bases and J by 3 bases, with 9 bases between. The CDR3 sequence is CASSSDGYTEAFF. The CDR3 DNA sequence: TGTGCCAGCAGCTCGGACGGATACACTGAAGCTTTCTTT.

This chain uses TRBV5-1 with TRBJ1-1; 8 nucleotides line up with TRBD1. Germline lookup yields CDR1 SGHRS and CDR2 YFSETQ. The CDR3 extends over 17 amino acids. The V segment lost 0 bases and the J segment 3 bases; nucleotides outside the gene matches: 10. CDR3 DNA sequence: TGCGCCAGCAGCTTGGGAGCCGGGACAGGTAAACACACTGAAGCTTTCTTT. Protein: CASSLGAGTGKHTEAFF. The variable domain in full, with the rest retrieved from reference TRBV5-1 and TRBJ1-1, is KAGVTQTPRYLIKTRGQQVTLSCSPISGHRSVSWYQQTPGQGLQFLFEYFSETQRNKGNFPGRFSGRQFSNSRSEMNVSTLELGDSALYLCASSLGAGTGKHTEAFFGQGTRLTVV.

The chain uses TRBV9 and TRBJ1-2; D not certain. The CDR3 is 14 residues long. With 4 bases removed from V and 6 bases from J, the gap between germline ends came to 16 bases. Per germline, CDR1 SGDLS and CDR2 YYNGEE. In DNA form, the CDR3 reads TGTGCCAGCAGCCCTGATCTTGGAAACAATGGCTACACCTTC. It codes for CASSPDLGNNGYTF. The full variable domain, rest sourced from reference TRBV9 and TRBJ1-2, is DSGVTQTPKHLITATGQRVTLRCSPRSGDLSVYWYQQSLDQGLQFLIQYYNGEERAKGNILERFSAQQFPDLHSELNLSSLELGDSALYFCASSPDLGNNGYTFGSGTRLTVV.

The chain carries TRBV5-4 and TRBJ2-7, with 13 bases that match TRBD2. The CDR3 has 17 residues. The junction had 14 bases not matched to a gene; V was cut back by 2 bases and J by 9 bases. Germline CDR1 SGHNT, CDR2 YYREEE (reference sequence). CDR3 sequence reads: CASSLLTQGLAGETQYF. CDR3 in DNA: TGTGCCAGCAGCTTACTAACGCAAGGACTAGCGGGAGAGACGCAGTACTTC.